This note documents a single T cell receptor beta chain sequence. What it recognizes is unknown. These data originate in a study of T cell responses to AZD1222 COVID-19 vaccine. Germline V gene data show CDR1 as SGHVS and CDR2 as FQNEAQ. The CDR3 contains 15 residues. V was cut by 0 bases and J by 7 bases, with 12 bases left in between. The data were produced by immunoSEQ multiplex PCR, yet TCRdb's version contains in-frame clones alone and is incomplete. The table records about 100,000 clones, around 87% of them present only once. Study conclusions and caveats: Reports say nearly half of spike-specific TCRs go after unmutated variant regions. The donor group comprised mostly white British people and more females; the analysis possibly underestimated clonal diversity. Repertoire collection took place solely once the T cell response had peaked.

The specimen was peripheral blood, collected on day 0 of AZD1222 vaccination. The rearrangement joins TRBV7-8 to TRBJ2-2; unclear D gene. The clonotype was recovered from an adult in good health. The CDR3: CASSLALGYGGELFF. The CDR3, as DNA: TGTGCCAGCAGCTTAGCTCTAGGTTACGGCGGGGAGCTGTTTTTT.